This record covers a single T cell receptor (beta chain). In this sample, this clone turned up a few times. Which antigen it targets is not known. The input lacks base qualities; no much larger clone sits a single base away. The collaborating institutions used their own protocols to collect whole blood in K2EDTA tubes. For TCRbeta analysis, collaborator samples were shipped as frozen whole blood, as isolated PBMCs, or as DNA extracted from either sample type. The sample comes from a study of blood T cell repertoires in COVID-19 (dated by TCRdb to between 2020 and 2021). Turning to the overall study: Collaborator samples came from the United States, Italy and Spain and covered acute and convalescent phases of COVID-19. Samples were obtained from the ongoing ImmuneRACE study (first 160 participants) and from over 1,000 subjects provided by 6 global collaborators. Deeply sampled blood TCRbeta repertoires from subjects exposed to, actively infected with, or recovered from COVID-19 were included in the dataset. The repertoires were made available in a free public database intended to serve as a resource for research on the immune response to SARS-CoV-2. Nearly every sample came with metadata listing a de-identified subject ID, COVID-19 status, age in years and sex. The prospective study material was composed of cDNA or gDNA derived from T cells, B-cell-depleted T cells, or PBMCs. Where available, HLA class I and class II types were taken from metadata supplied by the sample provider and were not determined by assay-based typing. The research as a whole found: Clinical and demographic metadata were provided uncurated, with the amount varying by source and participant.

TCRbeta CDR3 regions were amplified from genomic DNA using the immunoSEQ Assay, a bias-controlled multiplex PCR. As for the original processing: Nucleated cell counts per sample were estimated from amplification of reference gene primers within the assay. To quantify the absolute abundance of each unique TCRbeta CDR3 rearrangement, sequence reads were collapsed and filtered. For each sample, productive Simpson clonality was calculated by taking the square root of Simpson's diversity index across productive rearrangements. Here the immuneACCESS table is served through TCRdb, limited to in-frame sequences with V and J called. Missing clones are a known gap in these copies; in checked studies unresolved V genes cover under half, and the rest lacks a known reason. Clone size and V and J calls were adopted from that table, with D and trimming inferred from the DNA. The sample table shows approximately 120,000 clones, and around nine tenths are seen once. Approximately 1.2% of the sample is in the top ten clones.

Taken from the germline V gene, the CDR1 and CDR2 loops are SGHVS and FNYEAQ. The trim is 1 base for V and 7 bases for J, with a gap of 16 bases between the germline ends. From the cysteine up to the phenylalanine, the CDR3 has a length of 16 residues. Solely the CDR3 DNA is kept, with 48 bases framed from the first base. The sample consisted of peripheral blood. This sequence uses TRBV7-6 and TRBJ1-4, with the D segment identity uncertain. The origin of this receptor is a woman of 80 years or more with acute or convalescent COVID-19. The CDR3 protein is CASSLGGGGSGEKLFF. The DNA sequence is TGTGCCAGCAGCTTAGGAGGCGGAGGTTCGGGTGAAAAACTGTTTTTT.